Shown below are 27 T cell receptor beta chains from a single sample sequenced in a study of blood T cell repertoires in COVID-19. Here immunoSEQ multiplex PCR was the method, and the copy in TCRdb shows in-frame clones only, minus some. The profile covers roughly 40,000 clones, with over 90% appearing a single time and 5% to 7% taken by the ten largest. Specimen: peripheral blood. The source of these receptors is a human donor in a cohort sampled during active COVID-19.

The chain carries TRBV11-2 and TRBJ1-2, with D hard to call. V dropped 4 bases and J dropped 4 bases, with 16 bases sitting between them. This CDR3 contains 15 residues. Per germline, CDR1 SGHAT and CDR2 FQNNGV. The CDR3 bases are TGTGCCAGCAGCTCCCGTTTCGGGAGCACCTATGGCTACACCTTC. Translating it yields CASSSRFGSTYGYTF.

This chain connects TRBV4-1 to TRBJ2-3; 16 nucleotides line up with TRBD2. This CDR3 has 18 amino acids. CDR1 is MGHRA and CDR2 is YSYEKL in the germline V gene. J was trimmed by 4 bases and V by 4 bases; bases with no gene match: 8. This CDR3 is CASSRSGLAGGGADTQYF. In DNA, the CDR3 is TGCGCCAGCAGCCGCTCGGGACTAGCGGGGGGGGGTGCAGATACGCAGTATTTT.

The chain carries TRBV7-9 and TRBJ1-1; the D is unclear. Germline V gene sequence: CDR1 SEHNR, CDR2 FQNEAQ (reference sequence). The CDR3 has 17 amino acids. Trimming took 0 bases from V and 6 from J, leaving 20 bases between them. CDR3 residues: CASSLAKNGWLTAEAFF. DNA for the CDR3: TGTGCCAGCAGCTTAGCTAAGAACGGGTGGTTAACTGCTGAAGCTTTCTTT.

This rearrangement joins TRBV28 to TRBJ1-2; D is unclear. The germline CDR1 and CDR2 sequences are MDHEN and SYDVKM. V was cut by 5 bases and J by 0 bases, with 13 bases left in between. This CDR3 is 15 amino acids long. CDR3 in amino acids: CASSRGTESNYGYTF. The CDR3, as DNA: TGTGCCAGCAGTCGGGGTACAGAGTCTAACTATGGCTACACCTTC.

The V and J genes are TRBV6-4 and TRBJ2-3; D might be TRBD2 (6 bases). V lost 4 bases and J 4 bases, leaving 12 bases between the germline ends. This CDR3 has 14 residues. The germline V gene encodes CDR1 MRHNA and CDR2 SNTAGT. CDR3 sequence (DNA): TGTGCCAGCAGTGTCTGGGGGGAGGCAGATACGCAGTATTTT. Its protein is CASSVWGEADTQYF.

The chain joins TRBV20-1 to TRBJ2-1; D gene ambiguous. Germline CDR1 reads DFQATT; CDR2 reads SNEGSKA (reference sequence). CDR3 length: 11 amino acids. Trimming pared 3 bases from V and 9 bases from J, leaving 9 bases between. The CDR3 here is CSASRVIEQFF. The CDR3 DNA follows: TGCAGTGCTAGTCGGGTTATTGAGCAGTTCTTC.

This sequence joins TRBV27 and TRBJ1-1; D unresolved. The germline CDR1 and CDR2 sequences are MNHEY and SMNVEV (reference sequence). Trimming stripped 1 base from V and 5 bases from J, with 14 bases between. This CDR3 contains 15 residues. The CDR3 reads CASSLYPGVRTEAFF. Written as DNA, the CDR3 is TGTGCCAGCAGTTTATATCCGGGAGTAAGGACTGAAGCTTTCTTT.

The chain employs TRBV4-1 and TRBJ2-7; 11 positions match TRBD2. The V gene's germline CDR1 is MGHRA and CDR2 YSYEKL. The CDR3 runs 20 residues. V dropped 4 bases and J dropped 0; count of bases not matched to a gene: 17. The CDR3 DNA is TGCGCCAGCAGCCTTCGCCCCGGGACTAGCGGCTTAGGCGACTCCTACGAGCAGTACTTC. It codes for CASSLRPGTSGLGDSYEQYF.

V usage is TRBV18 and J usage is TRBJ1-2, with TRBD1 matching over 8 bases. Per germline, CDR1 KGHSH and CDR2 LQKENI. The CDR3 loop spans 17 amino acids. V was clipped by 0 bases and J by 8 bases; unmatched bases: 14. CDR3 protein: CASSPPPLDRAGVGYTF. The CDR3 DNA follows: TGTGCCAGCTCACCACCTCCTCTGGACAGGGCGGGCGTGGGCTACACCTTC.

This chain links TRBV4-3 with TRBJ2-3; weak D call: TRBD2 (7 bases). The CDR3 covers 16 residues. In germline, CDR1 is LGHNA, CDR2 YSLEER. With 1 base removed from V and 2 bases from J, the gap between germline ends came to 13 bases. The CDR3, as DNA: TGCGCCAGCAGCCAAGGGGGAGGGGGGGTCACAGATACGCAGTATTTT. It translates to CASSQGGGGVTDTQYF.

This clone has only one observation. The rearrangement links TRBV7-2 to TRBJ2-1, with 13 bases aligning to TRBD2. Germline loops: CDR1 SGHTA, CDR2 FQGNSA. The CDR3 is 16 amino acids. Trimming cost V 5 bases and J 6 bases; bases outside gene matches: 7. In DNA, the CDR3 is TGTGCCAGCAGCAGAGGACTAGCGGGAGAAATCAATGAGCAGTTCTTC. Its protein product is CASSRGLAGEINEQFF.

In DNA, the CDR3 is TGTGCCAGTAGTATCGGATCAGGGTCTATCACCCTCCACTTT. Its translation: CASSIGSGSITLHF. The genes are TRBV19 and TRBJ1-6; weak D call: TRBD1 (5 bases). The germline V gene has CDR1 LNHDA and CDR2 SQIVND (reference sequence). The V and J ends lost 3 bases and 14 bases respectively, with 17 bases between them. The CDR3 runs to 14 residues. The full variable domain, in which reference TRBV19 and TRBJ1-6 provide the parts outside the CDR3, is DGGITQSPKYLFRKEGQNVTLSCEQNLNHDAMYWYRQDPGQGLRLIYYSQIVNDFQKGDIAEGYSVSREKKESFPLTVTSAQKNPTAFYLCASSIGSGSITLHFGNGTRLTVT.

The chain has TRBV2 and TRBJ1-1; 10 bases match TRBD1. Trimming removed 2 bases from V and 13 bases from J; junction bases left unmatched: 10. The CDR3 loop spans 14 amino acids. The germline V gene encodes CDR1 SNHLY and CDR2 FYNNEI. CDR3 in amino acids: CASSEYARTGGDFF. CDR3 bases: TGTGCCAGCAGTGAATATGCCCGGACAGGGGGGGATTTCTTT.

The rearrangement joins TRBV19 to TRBJ1-5; D perhaps matches TRBD1 (6 bases). CDR1 and CDR2 from the germline V gene are LNHDA and SQIVND (reference sequence). The germline V and J ends were trimmed by 7 bases and 2 bases, with 15 bases remaining between them. The CDR3 has 15 residues. This CDR3 reads CASTMGGQRNQPQHF. In DNA, the CDR3 is TGTGCCAGTACCATGGGGGGGCAGCGCAATCAGCCCCAGCATTTT.

The chain is built from TRBV18 and TRBJ1-1, with D maybe TRBD1 (5 bases). Trimming stripped 5 bases from V and 5 bases from J, with 12 bases between. Germline lookup yields CDR1 KGHSH and CDR2 LQKENI. This CDR3 has 13 amino acids. The CDR3 here is CASSRAGRTEAFF. The CDR3 nucleotides are TGTGCCAGCTCAAGAGCAGGGCGTACTGAAGCTTTCTTT. Supplemented by reference TRBV18 and TRBJ1-1, the full variable domain reads NAGVMQNPRHLVRRRGQEARLRCSPMKGHSHVYWYRQLPEEGLKFMVYLQKENIIDESGMPKERFSAEFPKEGPSILRIQQVVRGDSAAYFCASSRAGRTEAFFGQGTRLTVV.

The rearrangement uses TRBV7-3 and TRBJ1-2, with TRBD1 as a possible D gene (6 bases). CDR3 length equals 16 residues. V lost 5 bases to trimming and J lost 0 bases, with 16 bases between them. Germline V gene data show CDR1 as SGHTA and CDR2 as FQGTGA. Here the CDR3 reads CASSPGAAGSNYGYTF. The CDR3 coding sequence is TGTGCCAGCAGCCCAGGGGCGGCAGGGTCTAACTATGGCTACACCTTC.

The J gene is TRBJ1-1, the V gene TRBV19, with no clear D. The CDR3 sequence is 14 residues long. V was trimmed by 1 base and J by 1 base, leaving 7 bases between them. In germline, CDR1 is LNHDA, CDR2 SQIVND (reference sequence). DNA for the CDR3: TGTGCCAGTAGTATAGCAGCAGGGAACACTGAAGCTTTCTTT. Translation gives CASSIAAGNTEAFF.

The rearrangement joins TRBV19 to TRBJ2-1, with unresolved D. Per germline, CDR1 LNHDA and CDR2 SQIVND (reference sequence). The length of the CDR3 is 13 residues. V shed 2 bases and J shed 12 bases, with 14 bases lying between them. CDR3 DNA: TGTGCCAGTAGTATACAATCAACACGAAGGCAGTTCTTC. Its protein product is CASSIQSTRRQFF.

The chain carries TRBV13 and TRBJ1-6, with a weak D call TRBD1 (5 bases). The ends were cut back, 2 bases at V and 16 bases at J, with 18 bases in the middle. This CDR3 spans 14 amino acids. The germline V gene encodes CDR1 PRHDT and CDR2 FYEKMQ (reference sequence). The DNA for the CDR3 is TGTGCCAGCAGCTTAAAGGGGTCTAGGGCCCTGCTCCACTTT. It encodes CASSLKGSRALLHF.

This chain links TRBV9 with TRBJ1-3; D is unclear. The length of the CDR3 is 17 residues. Trimming removed 3 bases from V and 4 bases from J, with 20 bases in between. Germline-derived CDR1 and CDR2 are SGDLS and YYNGEE. CDR3 protein: CASSGDQAGSRGNTIYF. DNA for the CDR3: TGTGCCAGCAGCGGTGACCAGGCGGGGAGTCGCGGAAACACCATATATTTT.

The V and J genes are TRBV5-1 and TRBJ2-3, with D maybe TRBD1 (6 bases). With 4 bases removed from V and 1 base from J, the gap between germline ends came to 10 bases. The CDR3 is 14 residues long. Looked up from germline, CDR1 is SGHRS and CDR2 is YFSETQ. DNA of the CDR3: TGCGCCAGCAGCCGGGGACAACGCACAGATACGCAGTATTTT. This sequence encodes CASSRGQRTDTQYF.

The chain carries TRBV3-1 (or the pseudogene TRBV3-2) and TRBJ1-5; D gene unclear. V gave up 1 base and J gave up 7 bases, with 8 bases separating them. This CDR3 is built from 13 residues. CDR1 is LGHDT and CDR2 is YNNKEL in the germline V gene (reference sequence). CDR3 nucleotides: TGTGCCAGCAGCCAAGTCGGAGGGCAGCCCCAGCATTTT. This sequence encodes CASSQVGGQPQHF.

The chain couples TRBV28 to TRBJ2-6; TRBD2 might be the D (6 bases). The CDR3 extends over 16 amino acids. Per the germline V gene, CDR1 is MDHEN and CDR2 is SYDVKM. Trimming left V 5 bases short and J 3 bases short, with 14 bases between. The DNA of the CDR3 is TGTGCCAGCAGTGTGGGAGGAGTATTTGGGGCCAACGTCCTGACTTTC. This encodes CASSVGGVFGANVLTF.

V and J are TRBV18 and TRBJ2-2; D might be TRBD1 (5 bases). V was pared by 2 bases and J by 3 bases, with 7 bases between. The germline gives CDR1 KGHSH, CDR2 LQKENI. This CDR3 has 14 residues. The DNA for the CDR3 is TGTGCCAGCTCACCAGGGGCGTACACCGGGGAGCTGTTTTTT. Translating it yields CASSPGAYTGELFF.

This chain uses TRBV11-1 with TRBJ2-1, with 9 bases matching TRBD2. This CDR3 is 15 amino acids long. Germline V gives CDR1 SGHAT, CDR2 FQDESV (reference sequence). The V segment lost 2 bases and the J segment 8 bases; nucleotides outside the gene matches: 7. The CDR3, as DNA: TGTGCCAGCAGCTTAACTAGCGGGTTTAATGATGAGCAGTTCTTC. Translation: CASSLTSGFNDEQFF.

J is TRBJ1-1 and V is TRBV29-1; no firm D call. The CDR3 covers 12 residues. CDR1 is SQVTM, CDR2 ANQGSEA, per germline. V was shortened by 4 bases and J by 7 bases, with 13 bases between the two germline ends. The CDR3 reads CSVVRERFEAFF. The CDR3 bases are TGCAGCGTTGTTAGGGAGAGGTTTGAAGCTTTCTTT.

The CDR3 sequence is CASSPLAGITQYF. CDR3 DNA sequence: TGTGCCAGCAGCCCGTTAGCGGGTATAACGCAGTATTTT. This chain uses TRBV7-9 with TRBJ2-3; 7 bases are shared with TRBD2. V trimming: 5 bases; J trimming: 9 bases; junction bases outside the gene matches: 8. Germline assignment: CDR1 SEHNR and CDR2 FQNEAQ (reference sequence). CDR3 length: 13 amino acids.